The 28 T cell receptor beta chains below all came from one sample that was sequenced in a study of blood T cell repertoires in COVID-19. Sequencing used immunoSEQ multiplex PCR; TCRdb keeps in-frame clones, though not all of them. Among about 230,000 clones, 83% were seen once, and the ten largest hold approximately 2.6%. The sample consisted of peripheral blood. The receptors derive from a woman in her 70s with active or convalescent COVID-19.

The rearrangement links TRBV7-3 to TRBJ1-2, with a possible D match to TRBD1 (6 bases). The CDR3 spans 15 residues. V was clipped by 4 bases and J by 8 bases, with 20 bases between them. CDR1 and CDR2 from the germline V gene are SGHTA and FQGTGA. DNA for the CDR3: TGTGCCAGCAGCTCATCAACAGGGATGATGGGAGGCTACACCTTC. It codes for CASSSSTGMMGGYTF.

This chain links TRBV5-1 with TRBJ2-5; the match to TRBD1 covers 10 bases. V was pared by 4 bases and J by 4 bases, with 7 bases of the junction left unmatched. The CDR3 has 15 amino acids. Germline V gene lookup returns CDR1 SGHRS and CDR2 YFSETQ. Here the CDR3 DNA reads TGCGCCAGCAGCCCTAGATGGGACAGGGGAGAGACCCAGTACTTC. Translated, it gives CASSPRWDRGETQYF.

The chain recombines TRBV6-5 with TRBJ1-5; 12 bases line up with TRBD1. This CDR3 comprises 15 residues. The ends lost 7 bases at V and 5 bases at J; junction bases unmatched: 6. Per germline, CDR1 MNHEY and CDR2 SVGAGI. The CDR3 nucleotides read TGTGCCAGCAAAACCCGGGACAGGGGGCATCAGCCCCAGCATTTT. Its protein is CASKTRDRGHQPQHF.

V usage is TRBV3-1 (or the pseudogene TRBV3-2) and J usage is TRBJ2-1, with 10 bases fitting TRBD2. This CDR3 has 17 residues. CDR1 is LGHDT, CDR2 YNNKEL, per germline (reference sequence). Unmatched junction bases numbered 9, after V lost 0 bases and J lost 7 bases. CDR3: CASSQERAGGPWNEQFF. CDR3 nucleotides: TGTGCCAGCAGCCAAGAAAGAGCGGGGGGGCCGTGGAATGAGCAGTTCTTC.

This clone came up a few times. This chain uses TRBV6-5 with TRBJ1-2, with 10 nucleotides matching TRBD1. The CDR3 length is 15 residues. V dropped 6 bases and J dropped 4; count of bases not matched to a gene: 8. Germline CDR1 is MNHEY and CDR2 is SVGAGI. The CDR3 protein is CASSPGQGVGYGYTF. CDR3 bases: TGTGCCAGCAGCCCCGGACAGGGGGTCGGCTATGGCTACACCTTC.

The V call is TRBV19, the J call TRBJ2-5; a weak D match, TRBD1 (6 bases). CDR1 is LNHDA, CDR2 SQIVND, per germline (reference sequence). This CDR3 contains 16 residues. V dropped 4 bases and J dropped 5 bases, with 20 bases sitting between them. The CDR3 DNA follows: TGTGCCAGTAGTACCCGTCATGGTGGGGGCCGGGAGACCCAGTACTTC. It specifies CASSTRHGGGRETQYF.

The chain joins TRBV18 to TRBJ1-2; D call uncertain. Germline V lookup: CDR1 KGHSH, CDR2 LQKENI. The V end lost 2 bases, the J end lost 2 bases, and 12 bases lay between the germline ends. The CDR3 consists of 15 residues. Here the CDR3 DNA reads TGTGCCAGCTCACCAGGTCTGGGAGCAAACTATGGCTACACCTTC. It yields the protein CASSPGLGANYGYTF.

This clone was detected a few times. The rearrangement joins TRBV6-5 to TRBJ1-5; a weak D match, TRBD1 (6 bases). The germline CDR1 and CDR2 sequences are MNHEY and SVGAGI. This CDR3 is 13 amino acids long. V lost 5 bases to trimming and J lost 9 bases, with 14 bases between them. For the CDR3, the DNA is TGTGCCAGCAGTCCCGCCCGAGGGGGGCCCCAGCATTTT. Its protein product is CASSPARGGPQHF.

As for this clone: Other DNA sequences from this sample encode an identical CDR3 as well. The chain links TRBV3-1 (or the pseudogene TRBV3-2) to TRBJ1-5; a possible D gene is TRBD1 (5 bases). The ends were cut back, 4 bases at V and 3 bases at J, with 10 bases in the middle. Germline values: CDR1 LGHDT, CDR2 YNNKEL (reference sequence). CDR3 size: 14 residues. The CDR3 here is CASSPRGANQPQHF. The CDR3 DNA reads TGTGCCAGCAGCCCCCGTGGGGCCAATCAGCCCCAGCATTTT.

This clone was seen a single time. CDR3 protein: CASSQDNLPFSGNTIYF. In DNA form, the CDR3 reads TGTGCCAGCAGCCAAGACAACTTGCCGTTCTCTGGAAACACCATATATTTT. The J gene is TRBJ1-3, the V gene TRBV3-1 (or the pseudogene TRBV3-2); D remains unclear. Germline CDR1 LGHDT, CDR2 YNNKEL (reference sequence). CDR3 length: 17 residues. Trimming removed 0 bases at V and 0 bases at J, with 12 bases between.

The CDR3 DNA is TGTGCCAGCAGCCTGGAGCGGGGCTACAATGAGCAGTTCTTC. This translates into CASSLERGYNEQFF. The J gene is TRBJ2-1, the V gene TRBV3-1 (or the pseudogene TRBV3-2), with 7 nucleotides matching TRBD2. V was clipped by 4 bases and J by 3 bases; unmatched bases: 3. This CDR3 region has 14 residues. Per germline, CDR1 LGHDT and CDR2 YNNKEL (reference sequence).

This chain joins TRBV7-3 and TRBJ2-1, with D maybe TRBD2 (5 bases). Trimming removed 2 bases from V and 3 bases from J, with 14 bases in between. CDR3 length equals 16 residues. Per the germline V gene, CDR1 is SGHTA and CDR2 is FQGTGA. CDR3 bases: TGTGCCAGCAGCTTATGGACCGGGAACATCTACAATGAGCAGTTCTTC. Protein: CASSLWTGNIYNEQFF.

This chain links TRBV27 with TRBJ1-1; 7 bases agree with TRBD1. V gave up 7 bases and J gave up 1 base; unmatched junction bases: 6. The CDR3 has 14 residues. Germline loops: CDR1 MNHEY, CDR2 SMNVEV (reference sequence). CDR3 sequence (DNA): TGTGCCAGCAACGACCGGGACAGGAACACTGAAGCTTTCTTT. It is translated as CASNDRDRNTEAFF.

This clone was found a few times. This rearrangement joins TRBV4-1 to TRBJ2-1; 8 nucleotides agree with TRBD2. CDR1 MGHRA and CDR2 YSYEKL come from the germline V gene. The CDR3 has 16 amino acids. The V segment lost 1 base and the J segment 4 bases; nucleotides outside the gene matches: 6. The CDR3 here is CASSQVGRGVYNEQFF. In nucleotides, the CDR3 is TGCGCCAGCAGCCAAGTAGGGCGGGGGGTTTACAATGAGCAGTTCTTC.

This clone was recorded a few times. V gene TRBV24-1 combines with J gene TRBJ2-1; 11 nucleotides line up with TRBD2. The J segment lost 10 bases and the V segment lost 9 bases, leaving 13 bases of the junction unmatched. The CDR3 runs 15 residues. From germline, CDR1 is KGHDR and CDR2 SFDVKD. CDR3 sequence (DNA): TGTGCCACCCGCCGCCTAGCGGGAGGATCCCCCGAGCAGTTCTTC. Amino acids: CATRRLAGGSPEQFF.

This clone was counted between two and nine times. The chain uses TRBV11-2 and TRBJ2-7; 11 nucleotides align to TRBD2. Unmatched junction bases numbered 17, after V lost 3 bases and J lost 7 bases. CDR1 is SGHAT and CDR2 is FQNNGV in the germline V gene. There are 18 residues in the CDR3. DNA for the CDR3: TGTGCCAGCAGCTTCCTCGCCGGGACTAGCGGTTTTAGACGGGAGCAGTACTTC. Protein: CASSFLAGTSGFRREQYF.

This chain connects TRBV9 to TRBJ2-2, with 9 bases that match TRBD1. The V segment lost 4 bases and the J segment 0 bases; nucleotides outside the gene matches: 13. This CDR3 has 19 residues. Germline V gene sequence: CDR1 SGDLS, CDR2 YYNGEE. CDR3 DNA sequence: TGTGCCAGCAGCCTTAGCGTGGGGACAGGGCCCTCGAACACCGGGGAGCTGTTTTTT. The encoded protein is CASSLSVGTGPSNTGELFF.

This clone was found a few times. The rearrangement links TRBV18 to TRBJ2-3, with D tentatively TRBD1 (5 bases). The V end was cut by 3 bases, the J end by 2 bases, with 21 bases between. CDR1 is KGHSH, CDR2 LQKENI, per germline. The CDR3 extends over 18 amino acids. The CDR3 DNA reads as TGTGCCAGCTCACCGCGATACGAATTACAGGAAAACACAGATACGCAGTATTTT. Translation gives CASSPRYELQENTDTQYF. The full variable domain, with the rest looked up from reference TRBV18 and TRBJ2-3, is NAGVMQNPRHLVRRRGQEARLRCSPMKGHSHVYWYRQLPEEGLKFMVYLQKENIIDESGMPKERFSAEFPKEGPSILRIQQVVRGDSAAYFCASSPRYELQENTDTQYFGPGTRLTVL.

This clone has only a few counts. The CDR3 nucleotides read TGTGCCAGCAGCCCTGGGACAGATTTTAGCTATGGCTACACCTTC. Its translation: CASSPGTDFSYGYTF. The rearrangement uses TRBV9 and TRBJ1-2; 7 bases map to TRBD1. The junction had 10 bases not matched to a gene; V was cut back by 4 bases and J by 4 bases. This CDR3 is 15 amino acids long. Germline loops: CDR1 SGDLS, CDR2 YYNGEE.

In DNA, the CDR3 is TGTGCCACCAGTGACCCGCTAGCGGGAGTTCACAATGAGCAGTTCTTC. This gives the protein CATSDPLAGVHNEQFF. The V and J genes are TRBV24-1 and TRBJ2-1; 10 nucleotides agree with TRBD2. This CDR3 contains 16 residues. Germline V gene lookup returns CDR1 KGHDR and CDR2 SFDVKD. V shed 4 bases and J 5 bases; nucleotides not matched to a gene: 7.

CDR3 region: CASSLSAGDSLRGANVLTF. CDR3 bases: TGTGCCAGCAGCTTATCGGCAGGGGATAGCTTGCGGGGGGCCAACGTCCTGACTTTC. The chain uses TRBV13 and TRBJ2-6; possibly TRBD1 for D (6 bases). The CDR3 runs to 19 residues. V lost 2 bases to trimming and J lost 4 bases, with 21 bases between them. Looked up from germline, CDR1 is PRHDT and CDR2 is FYEKMQ (reference sequence).

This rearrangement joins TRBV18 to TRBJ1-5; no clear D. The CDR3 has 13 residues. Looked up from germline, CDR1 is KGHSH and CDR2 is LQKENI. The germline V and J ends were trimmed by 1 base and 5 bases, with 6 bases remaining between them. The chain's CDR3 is CASSPRQDQPQHF. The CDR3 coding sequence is TGTGCCAGCTCACCACGCCAGGATCAGCCCCAGCATTTT.

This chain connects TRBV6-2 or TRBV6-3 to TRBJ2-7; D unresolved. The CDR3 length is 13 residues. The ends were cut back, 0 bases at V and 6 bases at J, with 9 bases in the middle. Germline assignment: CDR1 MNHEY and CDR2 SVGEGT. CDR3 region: CASSYSRSGEQYF. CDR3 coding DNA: TGTGCCAGCAGTTACTCTCGATCGGGCGAGCAGTACTTC.

CDR3 bases: TGCAGCGTTGAAAGGAGGGAGCGGGAGACCCAGTACTTC. Amino acid sequence: CSVERRERETQYF. The chain recombines TRBV29-1 with TRBJ2-5; D is perhaps TRBD2 (6 bases). The V end lost 2 bases, the J end lost 5 bases, and 12 bases lay between the germline ends. CDR1 is SQVTM and CDR2 is ANQGSEA in the germline V gene. This CDR3 is built from 13 residues.

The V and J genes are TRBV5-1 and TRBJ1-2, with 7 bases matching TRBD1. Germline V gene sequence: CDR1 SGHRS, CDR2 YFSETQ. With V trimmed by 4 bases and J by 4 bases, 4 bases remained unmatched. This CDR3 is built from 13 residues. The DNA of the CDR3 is TGCGCCAGCAGCCCTCAGGGGGGCTATGGCTACACCTTC. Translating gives CASSPQGGYGYTF. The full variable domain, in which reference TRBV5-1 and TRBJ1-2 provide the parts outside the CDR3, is KAGVTQTPRYLIKTRGQQVTLSCSPISGHRSVSWYQQTPGQGLQFLFEYFSETQRNKGNFPGRFSGRQFSNSRSEMNVSTLELGDSALYLCASSPQGGYGYTFGSGTRLTVV.

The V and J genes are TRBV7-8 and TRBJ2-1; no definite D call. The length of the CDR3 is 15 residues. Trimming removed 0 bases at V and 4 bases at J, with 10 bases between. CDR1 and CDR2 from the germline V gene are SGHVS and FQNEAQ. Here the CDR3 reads CASSLASQVYNEQFF. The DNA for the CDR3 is TGTGCCAGCAGCTTAGCGAGTCAGGTGTACAATGAGCAGTTCTTC.

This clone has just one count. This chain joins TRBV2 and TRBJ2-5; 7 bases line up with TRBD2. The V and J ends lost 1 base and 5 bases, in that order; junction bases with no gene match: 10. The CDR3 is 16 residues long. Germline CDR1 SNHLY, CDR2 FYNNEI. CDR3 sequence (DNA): TGTGCCAGCAGTGAAGGCGTTAGCGGGTGGTGGGAGACCCAGTACTTC. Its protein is CASSEGVSGWWETQYF. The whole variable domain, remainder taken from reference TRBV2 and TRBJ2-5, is EPEVTQTPSHQVTQMGQEVILRCVPISNHLYFYWYRQILGQKVEFLVSFYNNEISEKSEIFDDQFSVERPDGSNFTLKIRSTKLEDSAMYFCASSEGVSGWWETQYFGPGTRLLVL.

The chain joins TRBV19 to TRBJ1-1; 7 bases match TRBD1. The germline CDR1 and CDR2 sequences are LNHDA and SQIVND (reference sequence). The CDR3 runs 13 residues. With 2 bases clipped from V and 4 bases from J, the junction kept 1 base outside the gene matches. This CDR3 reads CASSIRQGTEAFF. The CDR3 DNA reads TGTGCCAGTAGTATAAGACAGGGCACTGAAGCTTTCTTT.